This entry is about one T cell receptor (beta chain). Germline V CDR1 and CDR2: MNHEY, SVGEGT. Between the trimmed V and J ends, which lost 4 bases and 11 bases, there was a span of 18 bases. The CDR3 length is 14 residues. Libraries were prepared by immunoSEQ multiplex PCR; TCRdb keeps only in-frame clonotypes and omits some of them. Of 150,000 or so clones listed, around 90% are singletons. This entry comes from a study of T cell responses to AZD1222 COVID-19 vaccine. The V gene is TRBV6-2 or TRBV6-3, the J gene TRBJ1-5; D may be TRBD1 (6 bases). The receptor was isolated from an adult in good health. Sequencing was performed on peripheral blood, taken on day 0 of MenACWY control vaccination. The CDR3 DNA follows: TGTGCCAGCAGTTCCGGGCAGGGGACCGGATCCCAGCATTTT. Its protein is CASSSGQGTGSQHF.